The rows below give T cell receptor beta chains drawn from one sample of a study of T-cell memory formation after mild COVID-19. MiXCR, run by TCRdb on the 5' RACE reads, gives a single entry per CDR3 protein. This table holds 150,000 to 200,000 distinct CDR3 sequences, about a fifth found once. Sequenced input: PBMCs or a T cell subset sorted from them (not recorded which). The origin of the receptors is an adult woman who had mild COVID-19 (a few samples of this study predate the infection). Cell type and time point are not known. Each CDR3 is given with its conserved first and last residue. D genes are given only for firm matches. A row's size may be missing; if present it is once, few, many or a size class.

D: -; V: TRBV3-1; J: TRBJ2-7; size: few; CDR3: CASSPVGSGSYEQYF; DNA: TGTGCCAGCAGCCCCGTCGGTAGCGGCTCCTACGAGCAGTACTTC
D: TRBD2; V: TRBV7-8; J: TRBJ2-3; size: once; CDR3: CASSSSRQREIPDTQYF; DNA: TGTGCCAGCAGCTCCTCCCGCCAGCGGGAGATCCCAGATACGCAGTATTTT
D: TRBD1; V: TRBV4-1; J: TRBJ1-5; size: -; CDR3: CASSSRTGGGNQPQHF; DNA: TGCGCCAGCAGCTCGCGGACAGGGGGCGGCAATCAGCCCCAGCATTTT
D: -; V: TRBV7-9; J: TRBJ2-3; size: few; CDR3: CASSHSSTSTDTQYF; DNA: TGTGCCAGCAGCCACTCTAGCACTAGCACAGATACGCAGTATTTT
D: TRBD1; V: TRBV29-1; J: TRBJ2-3; size: -; CDR3: CSLLRDRVTDTQYF; DNA: TGCAGCTTACTCCGGGACAGGGTCACAGATACGCAGTATTTT
D: TRBD1; V: TRBV4-1; J: TRBJ2-2; size: few; CDR3: CASSQIPGQTYTGELFF; DNA: TGCGCCAGCAGCCAAATTCCGGGACAGACCTACACCGGGGAGCTGTTTTTT
D: -; V: TRBV20-1; J: TRBJ2-4; size: once; CDR3: CSANMQGKGPRAKNIQYF; DNA: TGCAGTGCTAACATGCAGGGAAAGGGCCCGCGTGCCAAAAACATTCAGTACTTC
D: -; V: TRBV30; J: TRBJ1-1; size: -; CDR3: CAWSVLEAEAFF; DNA: TGTGCCTGGAGTGTCTTGGAGGCTGAAGCTTTCTTT
D: -; V: TRBV7-9; J: TRBJ1-2; size: -; CDR3: CASSFGINYGYTF; DNA: TGTGCCAGCAGCTTTGGCATCAACTATGGCTACACCTTC
D: -; V: TRBV2; J: TRBJ1-1; size: -; CDR3: CASSEALGIGMNTEAFF; DNA: TGTGCCAGCAGTGAAGCGCTCGGCATAGGAATGAACACTGAAGCTTTCTTT
D: TRBD2; V: TRBV7-6; J: TRBJ2-1; size: few; CDR3: CASSLVTSGLYNEQFF; DNA: TGTGCCAGCAGCTTAGTCACTAGCGGGCTCTACAATGAGCAGTTCTTC
D: -; V: TRBV27; J: TRBJ1-1; size: -; CDR3: CASSLTGTNEAFF; DNA: TGTGCCAGCAGTCTAACAGGGACCAACGAAGCTTTCTTT
D: -; V: TRBV20-1; J: TRBJ2-1; size: many; CDR3: CSADRSSYNEQFF; DNA: TGCAGTGCTGACAGAAGCTCCTACAATGAGCAGTTCTTC
D: TRBD2; V: TRBV5-6; J: TRBJ2-5; size: few; CDR3: CATGTSGYQETQYF; DNA: TGTGCCACCGGGACTAGCGGGTATCAAGAGACCCAGTACTTC
D: -; V: TRBV7-9; J: TRBJ2-5; size: few; CDR3: CASSLDGGKTQYF; DNA: TGTGCCAGCAGCTTAGACGGGGGAAAGACCCAGTACTTC
D: TRBD1; V: TRBV9; J: TRBJ1-3; size: few; CDR3: CASSFPRDRDSAGNTIYF; DNA: TGTGCCAGCAGCTTCCCCCGGGACAGGGACTCGGCGGGAAACACCATATATTTT
D: TRBD1; V: TRBV9; J: TRBJ1-1; size: -; CDR3: CASSSTDRVGTEAFF; DNA: TGTGCCAGCAGCTCCACTGACAGGGTTGGCACTGAAGCTTTCTTT
D: TRBD1; V: TRBV9; J: TRBJ2-2; size: few; CDR3: CASSVAGGTGELFF; DNA: TGTGCCAGCAGCGTAGCAGGGGGCACCGGGGAGCTGTTTTTT
D: -; V: TRBV9; J: TRBJ1-6; size: few; CDR3: CASSVDGGNSPLHF; DNA: TGTGCCAGCAGCGTAGACGGCGGTAATTCACCCCTCCACTTT
D: -; V: TRBV3-1; J: TRBJ2-1; size: -; CDR3: CASSQVQGPGNEQFF; DNA: TGTGCCAGCAGCCAAGTTCAAGGGCCGGGGAATGAGCAGTTCTTC
D: TRBD2; V: TRBV7-8; J: TRBJ2-3; size: -; CDR3: CASSVLAGDADTQYF; DNA: TGTGCCAGCAGCGTACTAGCGGGAGACGCGGATACGCAGTATTTT
D: TRBD2; V: TRBV7-6; J: TRBJ2-7; size: -; CDR3: CASSATSGSVYEQYF; DNA: TGTGCCAGCAGCGCCACTAGCGGGAGTGTATACGAGCAGTACTTC
D: TRBD1; V: TRBV9; J: TRBJ1-2; size: -; CDR3: CASSVGPQGANGYTF; DNA: TGTGCCAGCAGCGTAGGTCCCCAGGGGGCCAATGGCTACACCTTC
D: TRBD2; V: TRBV20-1; J: TRBJ2-1; size: few; CDR3: CSAPRLATYNEQFF; DNA: TGCAGTGCTCCTCGACTAGCTACCTACAATGAGCAGTTCTTC
D: -; V: TRBV5-6; J: TRBJ1-2; size: -; CDR3: CASTLGYGFDYGYTF; DNA: TGTGCCAGCACCCTTGGTTATGGGTTTGACTATGGCTACACCTTC
D: TRBD1; V: TRBV27; J: TRBJ2-7; size: few; CDR3: CASSWTGNSYYEQYF; DNA: TGTGCCAGCAGTTGGACAGGGAACTCCTACTACGAGCAGTACTTC
D: -; V: TRBV7-7; J: TRBJ2-7; size: few; CDR3: CASSRDGAHYEQYF; DNA: TGTGCCAGCAGCCGGGACGGCGCGCACTACGAGCAGTACTTC
D: -; V: TRBV20-1; J: TRBJ2-1; size: few; CDR3: CSARAYGGVSYNEQFF; DNA: TGCAGTGCTAGAGCCTACGGCGGGGTCTCCTACAATGAGCAGTTCTTC
D: TRBD1; V: TRBV27; J: TRBJ2-1; size: few; CDR3: CASRGGTGGNEQFF; DNA: TGTGCCAGCAGGGGCGGGACAGGGGGCAATGAGCAGTTCTTC
D: -; V: TRBV13; J: TRBJ1-3; size: -; CDR3: CASSLLGPASGNTIYF; DNA: TGTGCCAGCAGCTTACTTGGGCCAGCCTCTGGAAACACCATATATTTT
D: TRBD2; V: TRBV9; J: TRBJ2-7; size: -; CDR3: CASTPGTGGQQYF; DNA: TGTGCCAGCACCCCTGGGACGGGAGGCCAGCAGTACTTC